This TCR beta chain was profiled in a study of blood T cell repertoires in COVID-19. The CDR3 loop spans 15 amino acids. The J segment lost 2 bases and the V segment lost 4 bases, leaving 7 bases of the junction unmatched. In germline, CDR1 is SGHRS, CDR2 YFSETQ. Produced via immunoSEQ multiplex PCR; TCRdb's table is partial and in-frame only. Of tens of thousands of clones in the sample, 86% are singletons; the top ten hold about 25%. The chain couples TRBV5-1 to TRBJ2-3, with 7 bases lining up with TRBD1. The TCR originated in a man aged 45 to 65 with active or convalescent COVID-19. The sample consisted of peripheral blood. The CDR3 nucleotides are TGCGCCAGCAGCAGAATGGGACAGCTCACAGATACGCAGTATTTT. It is translated as CASSRMGQLTDTQYF.